A selection of T cell receptor beta chains follows, all from one sample in a study of vaccination effects on CD4 cells after COVID-19. Produced via immunoSEQ multiplex PCR; TCRdb's table is partial and in-frame only. The sample contains about 73,000 clones, about 70% of which appear only once. Their specific antigens are unknown. The sequences come from CD4+ T cells from PBMCs cultured with HCoV-NL63 spike peptides, collected before COVID-19 vaccination. The receptors derive from a human donor who received a COVID-19 vaccine. Each CDR3 is given with its conserved first and last residue. D genes are given only for firm matches. The size field is filled for only some rows; it gives once, few, many or a size class.

v_call	cdr3_length	d_call	clone_size	j_call	cdr3_nt	cdr3_aa
TRBV19	13	TRBD1	-	TRBJ1-2	TGTGCCAGTAGCCCGACAGGGATCTATGGCTACACCTTC	CASSPTGIYGYTF
TRBV10-3	16	TRBD2	-	TRBJ2-1	TGTGCCATCAGGGGTTTCGGCGGGGGGGCCGCCAATGAGCAGTTCTTC	CAIRGFGGGAANEQFF
TRBV7-9	17	TRBD2	-	TRBJ2-3	TGTGCCAGCAGCGAACACCGGGACTATCGTTTGTCAGATACGCAGTATTTT	CASSEHRDYRLSDTQYF
TRBV6-5	14	-	-	TRBJ2-3	TGTGCCAGCAGTTATAGGGCTAGCACAGATACGCAGTATTTT	CASSYRASTDTQYF
TRBV20-1	14	TRBD1	-	TRBJ1-3	TGCAGTGCTAGTGGGACAGGGACTGGAAACACCATATATTTT	CSASGTGTGNTIYF
TRBV10-3	16	TRBD1	-	TRBJ2-2	TGTGCCAACGCCAAAGGACAGGGTAATTCGGCCGGGGAGCTGTTTTTT	CANAKGQGNSAGELFF
TRBV19	11	-	few	TRBJ1-2	TGTGCCAGTAGTTCCAGGGTCGGCTACACCTTC	CASSSRVGYTF
TRBV6-6	15	-	-	TRBJ1-1	TGTGCCAGCAGTACTCGAGGGGGGGCGGGAGATGAAGCTTTCTTT	CASSTRGGAGDEAFF
TRBV29-1	13	TRBD1	-	TRBJ1-4	TGCAGCGGGATGGGACAGGGGGGTGAAAAACTGTTTTTT	CSGMGQGGEKLFF
TRBV5-1	16	-	few	TRBJ2-1	TGCGCCAGCAGCTTGGATGGGGGGCCCCTCTACAATGAGCAGTTCTTC	CASSLDGGPLYNEQFF
TRBV5-4	14	TRBD2	-	TRBJ2-5	TGTGCCAGCACGCGGGGGGGCGGAGAGGAGACCCAGTACTTC	CASTRGGGEETQYF
TRBV30	13	-	-	TRBJ1-3	TGTGCCTGGAGTTTCGACGTTGGAAACACCATATATTTT	CAWSFDVGNTIYF
TRBV7-3	14	-	-	TRBJ2-1	TGTGCCAGCAGCACGACAGAGGTTTCCAATGAGCAGTTCTTC	CASSTTEVSNEQFF
TRBV18	16	-	few	TRBJ1-5	TGTGCCAGCTCTCGGGAGGGACCCCGGGGCAATCAGCCCCAGCATTTT	CASSREGPRGNQPQHF
TRBV3-1/TRBV3-2	14	TRBD1	-	TRBJ1-1	TGTGCCAGCAGCCAAGATCCAGGGGGCACTGAAGCTTTCTTT	CASSQDPGGTEAFF
TRBV28	16	TRBD1	-	TRBJ2-1	TGTGCCAGCAGACCCCCGGGACAGGGGAGTCGAAATGAGCAGTTCTTC	CASRPPGQGSRNEQFF
TRBV7-2	14	TRBD1	-	TRBJ1-1	TGTGCCAGCAGCTTCAGGGACAGGAACACTGAAGCTTTCTTT	CASSFRDRNTEAFF
TRBV6-6	11	-	-	TRBJ2-5	TGTGCCAGCAGTTACCAGGACACCCAGTACTTC	CASSYQDTQYF
TRBV6-5	11	-	few	TRBJ1-2	TGTGCCAGCAGTAGAGAGTATGGCTACACCTTC	CASSREYGYTF
TRBV5-1	18	TRBD1	-	TRBJ1-1	TGCGCCAGCAGCTTGAGGGCAGGGGGAAATTCTATGATCACTGAAGCTTTCTTT	CASSLRAGGNSMITEAFF
TRBV2	14	-	-	TRBJ2-1	TGTGCCAGCAGTGTGACGTCAGGGCGCAATGAGCAGTTCTTC	CASSVTSGRNEQFF
TRBV28	14	TRBD1	-	TRBJ1-5	TGTGCCAGCAGCCCGGGACAGGGGTGGCAGCCCCAGCATTTT	CASSPGQGWQPQHF
TRBV5-1	15	-	-	TRBJ1-4	TGCGCCAGCAGCTTGGAGGGGGCAACTAATGAAAAACTGTTTTTT	CASSLEGATNEKLFF
TRBV29-1	12	TRBD1	-	TRBJ2-5	TGCAGCGTTGAGGGACAGGGCGGGACCCAGTACTTC	CSVEGQGGTQYF
TRBV24-1	18	-	once	TRBJ2-3	TGTGCCACCAGTGATTCCTTAGAATACTGGGGCCGCACAGATACGCAGTATTTT	CATSDSLEYWGRTDTQYF
TRBV5-5	13	-	-	TRBJ1-2	TGTGCCAGCAGCTTGGGGGGGACGTCTGGCTACACCTTC	CASSLGGTSGYTF
TRBV6-9	13	TRBD1	-	TRBJ1-1	TGTGCCAGCAGTTTGAGACAGGGTCCTGAAGCTTTCTTT	CASSLRQGPEAFF
TRBV28	16	-	-	TRBJ2-4	TGTGCCAGCATCCTACGGGGACCCACTGGAAAAAACATTCAGTACTTC	CASILRGPTGKNIQYF
TRBV28	15	-	-	TRBJ1-2	TGTGCCAGCAGTTTACCTCTCCGGGGAAGCTATGGCTACACCTTC	CASSLPLRGSYGYTF
TRBV12-5	12	-	-	TRBJ2-3	TGTGCTAGTGGGGGGGGACAAGATACGCAGTATTTT	CASGGGQDTQYF
TRBV5-1	14	TRBD1	few	TRBJ1-4	TGCGCCAGCAGCTTGGCAGGGGGCTATGAAAAACTGTTTTTT	CASSLAGGYEKLFF
TRBV28	15	-	-	TRBJ1-2	TGTGCCAGCAGTTTATACCAGGGTTGGAAGTATGGCTACACCTTC	CASSLYQGWKYGYTF
TRBV7-3	13	-	-	TRBJ2-1	TGTGCCAGCAGCTTAACTGGGGGGAATGAGCAGTTCTTC	CASSLTGGNEQFF
TRBV7-6	16	TRBD1	-	TRBJ2-3	TGTGCCAGCAGCTTAGTCCAGACAGGGGGCACAGATACGCAGTATTTT	CASSLVQTGGTDTQYF
TRBV28	16	TRBD2	-	TRBJ2-5	TGTGCCAGCAGCCCCGCGGAAGCGGGGGGACAAGAGACCCAGTACTTC	CASSPAEAGGQETQYF
TRBV28	14	-	-	TRBJ2-4	TGTGCCAGCAGTTCCCAAGGTGACAAAAACATTCAGTACTTC	CASSSQGDKNIQYF
TRBV18	16	TRBD1	once	TRBJ1-2	TGTGCCAGCTCACCACGACAGGGCGTAACGGACTATGGCTACACCTTC	CASSPRQGVTDYGYTF
TRBV2	14	-	-	TRBJ2-3	TGTGCCAGCAGTCCGGGGTCTAGCACAGATACGCAGTATTTT	CASSPGSSTDTQYF
TRBV5-1	17	TRBD2	-	TRBJ2-5	TGCGCCAGCAGCAGGGTTTCCGGAGCGGGGGGGCAAGAGACCCAGTACTTC	CASSRVSGAGGQETQYF
TRBV5-1	15	-	-	TRBJ1-2	TGCGCCAGCAGCGATACTCTACAGGGCAGCTATGGCTACACCTTC	CASSDTLQGSYGYTF
TRBV12-3/TRBV12-4	12	-	-	TRBJ2-2	TGTGCCAGCAGCTCAGGGAGCGGGGAGCTGTTTTTT	CASSSGSGELFF
TRBV14	16	TRBD2	-	TRBJ2-3	TGTGCCAGCAGCCCTTTAGCGGGGGTGAACACAGATACGCAGTATTTT	CASSPLAGVNTDTQYF
TRBV4-3	14	-	-	TRBJ2-2	TGCGCCAGCAGCCAAGGGAGGGACAGCGGGGAGCTGTTTTTT	CASSQGRDSGELFF
TRBV5-4	15	-	-	TRBJ1-1	TGTGCCAGCAGCCCCGCGGGGGACCTGAACACTGAAGCTTTCTTT	CASSPAGDLNTEAFF
TRBV7-8	13	-	once	TRBJ2-1	TGTGCCAGCAGCTTAGTTAGATACAATGAGCAGTTCTTC	CASSLVRYNEQFF
TRBV3-1/TRBV3-2	16	TRBD1	-	TRBJ2-1	TGTGCCAGCAGCCTATCAAGACAGGGGGGAAGAAATGAGCAGTTCTTC	CASSLSRQGGRNEQFF
TRBV24-1	15	-	-	TRBJ2-2	TGTGCCACCAGTGACTTGGGATTCGAGACCGGGGAGCTGTTTTTT	CATSDLGFETGELFF
TRBV7-3	13	-	-	TRBJ1-6	TGTGCCAGCAGCTTATGGGGGATGCAACCCCTCCACTTT	CASSLWGMQPLHF